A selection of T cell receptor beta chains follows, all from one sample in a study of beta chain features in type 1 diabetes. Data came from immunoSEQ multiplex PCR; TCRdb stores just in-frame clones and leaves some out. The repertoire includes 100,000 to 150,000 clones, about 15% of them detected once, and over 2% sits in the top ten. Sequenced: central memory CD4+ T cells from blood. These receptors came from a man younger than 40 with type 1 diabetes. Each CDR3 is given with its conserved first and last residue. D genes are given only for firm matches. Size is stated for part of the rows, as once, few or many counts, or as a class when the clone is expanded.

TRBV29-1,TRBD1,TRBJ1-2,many,CSAGQGNGYTF,TGCAGCGCTGGACAGGGAAATGGCTACACCTTC
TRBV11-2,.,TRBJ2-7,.,CASSPGYEQYF,TGTGCCAGCAGCCCAGGGTACGAGCAGTACTTC
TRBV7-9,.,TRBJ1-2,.,CASSLSRQPGYGYTF,TGTGCCAGCAGCTTATCCCGACAGCCAGGCTATGGCTACACCTTC
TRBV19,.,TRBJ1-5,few,CASSPGNSNQPQHF,TGTGCCAGTAGTCCAGGAAATAGCAATCAGCCCCAGCATTTT
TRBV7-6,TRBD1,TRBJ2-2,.,CASRDRDRGPGELFF,TGTGCCAGCAGGGACCGGGACAGGGGTCCCGGGGAGCTGTTTTTT
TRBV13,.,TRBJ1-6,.,CASSSSGLLPNSPLHF,TGTGCCAGCAGCTCTTCAGGGCTACTACCGAATTCACCCCTCCACTTT
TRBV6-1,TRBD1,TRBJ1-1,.,CASRSPGTGLTEAFF,TGTGCCAGCAGATCACCCGGGACAGGCTTAACTGAAGCTTTCTTT
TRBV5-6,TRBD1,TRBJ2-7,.,CASSYDRGPAYEQYF,TGTGCCAGCAGCTATGACAGGGGGCCCGCATACGAGCAGTACTTC
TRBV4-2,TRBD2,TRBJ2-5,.,CASSPSSTRGSVQETQYF,TGTGCCAGCAGCCCCTCTTCTACTCGCGGGAGTGTCCAAGAGACCCAGTACTTC
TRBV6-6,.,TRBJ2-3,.,CASSQWRAGTDTQYF,TGTGCCAGCAGTCAATGGAGGGCGGGCACAGATACGCAGTATTTT
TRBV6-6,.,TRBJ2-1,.,CASTELRSGGSEQFF,TGTGCCAGCACTGAGTTACGTTCCGGGGGCAGTGAGCAGTTCTTC
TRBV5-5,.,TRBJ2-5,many,CASSTNGETQYF,TGTGCCAGCAGCACTAACGGGGAGACCCAGTACTTC
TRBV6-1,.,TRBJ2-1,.,CASSAKYNEQFF,TGTGCCAGCAGTGCCAAGTACAATGAGCAGTTCTTC
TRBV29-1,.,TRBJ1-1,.,CSVETRGVNTEAFF,TGCAGCGTTGAAACAAGAGGGGTGAACACTGAAGCTTTCTTT
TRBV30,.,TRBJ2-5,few,CAGSAAASQETQYF,TGTGCCGGGAGTGCGGCAGCCTCCCAAGAGACCCAGTACTTC
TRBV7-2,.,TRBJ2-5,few,CASSLAGPGGETQYF,TGTGCCAGCAGCTTAGCAGGGCCTGGTGGGGAGACCCAGTACTTC
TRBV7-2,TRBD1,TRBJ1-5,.,CASSWGQGEGQPQHF,TGTGCCAGCAGCTGGGGACAGGGAGAGGGGCAGCCCCAGCATTTT
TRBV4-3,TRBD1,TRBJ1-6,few,CASSQPIGQGIDSPLHF,TGCGCCAGCAGCCAACCTATCGGACAGGGGATCGATTCACCCCTCCACTTT
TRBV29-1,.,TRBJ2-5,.,CSVEQLGETQYF,TGCAGCGTTGAACAGCTGGGGGAGACCCAGTACTTC
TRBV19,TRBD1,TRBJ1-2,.,CASSVDRGPYGYTF,TGTGCCAGTAGTGTAGACAGGGGGCCCTATGGCTACACCTTC
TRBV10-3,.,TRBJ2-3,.,CAISGTVDTQYF,TGTGCCATCAGTGGGACGGTTGATACGCAGTATTTT
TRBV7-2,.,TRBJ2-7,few,CASSLAFTGEQYF,TGTGCCAGCAGCTTAGCGTTCACAGGGGAGCAGTACTTC
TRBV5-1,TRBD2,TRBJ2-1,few,CASSLAPGGGEQFF,TGCGCCAGCAGCCTCGCCCCGGGAGGCGGTGAGCAGTTCTTC
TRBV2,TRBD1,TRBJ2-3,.,CASRRDRGRTDTQYF,TGTGCCAGCCGGCGGGACAGGGGGCGGACAGATACGCAGTATTTT